This T cell receptor beta chain was documented in a study of blood T cell repertoires in COVID-19. Looking at the study overall: Samples of COVID-19 (acute and convalescent) were obtained from the United States, Italy and Spain. The analysed material was cDNA or gDNA that came from T cells, B-cell-depleted T cells, or PBMCs.

The germline gives CDR1 LGHNT, CDR2 FRNRAP. With 2 bases clipped from V and 6 bases from J, the junction kept 20 bases outside the gene matches. This CDR3 region has 20 residues. Study processing details: The assay estimated nucleated cells by amplifying reference gene primers. TCRdb keeps only in-frame clones here, not all; method: immunoSEQ multiplex PCR. V, J and clone size were drawn from that table, and D and trimming were deduced from the DNA. The sample lists 200,000 to 250,000 clones, 84% occurring once. This sequence was found in a woman aged 30 to 39 who had recovered from COVID-19. The sequenced sample consisted of peripheral blood. The V call is TRBV12-5, the J call TRBJ2-1, with TRBD2 matching 9 bases. The CDR3 spells CASGLRLMGGRALGGNEQFF. The CDR3 DNA follows: TGTGCTAGTGGTTTGCGCCTGATGGGCGGGAGGGCCCTCGGGGGCAATGAGCAGTTCTTC. Based on the CDR3 plus reference TRBV12-5 and TRBJ2-1, the full variable domain is DARVTQTPRHKVTEMGQEVTMRCQPILGHNTVFWYRQTMMQGLELLAYFRNRAPLDDSGMPKDRFSAEMPDATLATLKIQPSEPRDSAVYFCASGLRLMGGRALGGNEQFFGPGTRLTVL.